This T cell receptor beta chain came from a study of technical replicates of blood from a handful of donors. Assay: immunoSEQ multiplex PCR; the TCRdb copy retains only in-frame clones and omits some. The data show some 76,000 clones, 95% to 98% seen once. This TCR was recovered from a human donor in good health. The sequenced sample was T cells isolated from PBMCs.

This CDR3 is CASSRGGRRVNTEAFF. The DNA of the CDR3 is TGTGCCAGCAGCCGGGGGGGGCGCAGGGTGAACACTGAAGCTTTCTTT. The rearrangement joins TRBV28 to TRBJ1-1; D might be TRBD1 (6 bases). V lost 6 bases to trimming and J lost 0 bases, with 17 bases between them. CDR1 is MDHEN and CDR2 is SYDVKM in the germline V gene. This CDR3 spans 16 amino acids.